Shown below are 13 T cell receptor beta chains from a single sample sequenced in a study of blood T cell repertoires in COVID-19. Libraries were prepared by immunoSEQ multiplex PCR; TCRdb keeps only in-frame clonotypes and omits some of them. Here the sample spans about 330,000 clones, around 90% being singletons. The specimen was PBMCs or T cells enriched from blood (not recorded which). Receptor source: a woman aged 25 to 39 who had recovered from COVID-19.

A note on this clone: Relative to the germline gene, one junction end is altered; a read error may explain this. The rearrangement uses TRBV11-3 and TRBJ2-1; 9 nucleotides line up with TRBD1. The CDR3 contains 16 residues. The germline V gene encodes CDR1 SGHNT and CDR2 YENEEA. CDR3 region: CASSVDGTGTLNEQFF. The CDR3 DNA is TGTGCCAGCAGCGTAGACGGGACAGGGACCCTCAATGAGCAGTTCTTC. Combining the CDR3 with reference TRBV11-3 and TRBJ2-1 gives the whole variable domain EAGVVQSPRYKIIEKKQPVAFWCNPISGHNTLYWYLQNLGQGPELLIRYENEEAVDDSQLPKDRFSAERLKGVDSTLKIQPAELGDSAVYLCASSVDGTGTLNEQFFGPGTRLTVL.

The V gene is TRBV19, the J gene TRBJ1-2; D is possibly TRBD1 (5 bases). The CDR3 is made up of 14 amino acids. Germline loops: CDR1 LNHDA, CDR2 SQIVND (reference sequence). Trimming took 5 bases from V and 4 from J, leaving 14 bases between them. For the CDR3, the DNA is TGTGCCAGTAGTTCGGCAGGGTCGGGCTATGGCTACACCTTC. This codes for CASSSAGSGYGYTF.

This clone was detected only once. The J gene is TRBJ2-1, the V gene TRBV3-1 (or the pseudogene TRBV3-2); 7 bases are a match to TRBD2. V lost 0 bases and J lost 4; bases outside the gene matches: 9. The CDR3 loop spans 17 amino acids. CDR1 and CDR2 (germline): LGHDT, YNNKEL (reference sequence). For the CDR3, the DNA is TGTGCCAGCAGCCAAGATGGAACTAGCGCAAGATACAATGAGCAGTTCTTC. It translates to CASSQDGTSARYNEQFF.

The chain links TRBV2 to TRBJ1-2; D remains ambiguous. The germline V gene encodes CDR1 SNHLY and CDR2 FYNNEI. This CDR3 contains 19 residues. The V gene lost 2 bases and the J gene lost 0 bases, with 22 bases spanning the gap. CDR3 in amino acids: CASSENFPLSGRPNYGYTF. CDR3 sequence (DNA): TGTGCCAGCAGTGAAAATTTTCCTCTCTCTGGGAGGCCTAACTATGGCTACACCTTC.

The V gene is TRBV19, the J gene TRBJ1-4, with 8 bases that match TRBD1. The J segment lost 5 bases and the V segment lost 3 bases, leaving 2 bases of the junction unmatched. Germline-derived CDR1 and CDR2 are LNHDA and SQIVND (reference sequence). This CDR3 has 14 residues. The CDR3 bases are TGTGCCAGTAGTATTGGGACAGGAAATGAAAAACTGTTTTTT. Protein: CASSIGTGNEKLFF.

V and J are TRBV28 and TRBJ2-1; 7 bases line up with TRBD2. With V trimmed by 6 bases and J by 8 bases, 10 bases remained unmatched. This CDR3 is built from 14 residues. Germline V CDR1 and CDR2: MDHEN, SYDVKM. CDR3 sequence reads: CASRRIAGSYEQFF. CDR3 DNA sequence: TGTGCCAGCAGACGAATAGCGGGCTCCTATGAGCAGTTCTTC.

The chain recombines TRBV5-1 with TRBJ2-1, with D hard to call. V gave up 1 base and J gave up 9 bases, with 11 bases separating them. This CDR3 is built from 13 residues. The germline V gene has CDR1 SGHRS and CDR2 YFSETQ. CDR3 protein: CASSLSSYREQFF. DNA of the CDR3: TGCGCCAGCAGCTTGTCGAGTTATCGTGAGCAGTTCTTC.

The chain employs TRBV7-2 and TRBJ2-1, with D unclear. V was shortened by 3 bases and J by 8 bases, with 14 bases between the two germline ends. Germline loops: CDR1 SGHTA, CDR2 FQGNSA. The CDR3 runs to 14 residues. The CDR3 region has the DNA TGTGCCAGCAGCTTGTCGACGAGGTGGGATGAGCAGTTCTTC. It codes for CASSLSTRWDEQFF.

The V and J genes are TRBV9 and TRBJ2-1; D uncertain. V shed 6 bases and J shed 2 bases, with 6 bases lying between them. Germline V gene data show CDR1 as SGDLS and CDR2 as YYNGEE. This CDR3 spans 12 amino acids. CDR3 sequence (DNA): TGTGCCAGCAACACCCCCTACAATGAGCAGTTCTTC. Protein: CASNTPYNEQFF. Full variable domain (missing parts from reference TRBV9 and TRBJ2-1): DSGVTQTPKHLITATGQRVTLRCSPRSGDLSVYWYQQSLDQGLQFLIQYYNGEERAKGNILERFSAQQFPDLHSELNLSSLELGDSALYFCASNTPYNEQFFGPGTRLTVL.

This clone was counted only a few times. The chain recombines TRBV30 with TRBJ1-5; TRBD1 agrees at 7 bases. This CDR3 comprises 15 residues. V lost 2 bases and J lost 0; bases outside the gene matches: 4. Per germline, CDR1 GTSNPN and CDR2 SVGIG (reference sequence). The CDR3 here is CAWSRQGHSNQPQHF. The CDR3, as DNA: TGTGCCTGGAGTCGACAGGGCCATAGCAATCAGCCCCAGCATTTT.

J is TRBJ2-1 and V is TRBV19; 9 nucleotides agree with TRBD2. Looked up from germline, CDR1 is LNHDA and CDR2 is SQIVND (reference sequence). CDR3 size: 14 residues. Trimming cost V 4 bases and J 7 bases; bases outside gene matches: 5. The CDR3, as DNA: TGTGCCAGTAGTAAGGATAGCGGGAGAAATGAGCAGTTCTTC. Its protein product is CASSKDSGRNEQFF.

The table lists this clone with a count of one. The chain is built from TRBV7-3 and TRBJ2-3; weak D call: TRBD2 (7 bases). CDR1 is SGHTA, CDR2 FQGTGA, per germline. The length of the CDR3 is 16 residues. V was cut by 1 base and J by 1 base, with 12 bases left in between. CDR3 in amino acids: CASSLNGGGGTDTQYF. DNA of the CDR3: TGTGCCAGCAGCTTAAATGGAGGGGGGGGCACAGATACGCAGTATTTT.

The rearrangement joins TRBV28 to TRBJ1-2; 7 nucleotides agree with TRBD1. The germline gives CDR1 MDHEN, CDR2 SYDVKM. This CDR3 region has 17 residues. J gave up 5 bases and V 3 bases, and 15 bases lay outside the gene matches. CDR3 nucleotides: TGTGCCAGCAGTTTGGCGGATCGGACAGGAGACATTTATGGCTACACCTTC. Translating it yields CASSLADRTGDIYGYTF.